This TCR beta chain was captured by sequencing in a study of blood T cell repertoires in COVID-19. Study context: The United States, Italy and Spain provided the acute and convalescent COVID-19 samples. Sample material is recorded as cDNA or gDNA derived from T cells, B-cell-depleted T cells, or PBMCs.

The CDR3 runs 15 residues. Per the germline V gene, CDR1 is LGHDT and CDR2 is YNNKEL (reference sequence). V lost 4 bases to trimming and J lost 0 bases, with 13 bases between them. Some clones are missing from TCRdb's copy, which holds only in-frame ones; the method was immunoSEQ multiplex PCR. The sample records more than 250,000 clones, under 90% being singletons. The chain combines TRBV3-1 (or the pseudogene TRBV3-2) with TRBJ2-7; no clear D gene. The TCR sequence derives from a human donor in a cohort sampled during active COVID-19. The specimen was peripheral blood. The CDR3 nucleotides read TGTGCCAGCAGCCCCTCCGGAGCGACCTCCTACGAGCAGTACTTC. Translation gives CASSPSGATSYEQYF.